This TCR beta chain originates from a study of somatic mutations in cytotoxic T cells in rheumatoid arthritis. Study details: Blood samples of around 30 ml were drawn from patients (in EDTA) right after diagnosis and before any treatment. General observations from the study: Any difference in CD8+ T-cell clonality between patients who had rheumatoid arthritis and healthy controls who were age-matched was not statistically significant.

Of note for this clone: Its antigen remains unidentified.

The investigators isolated CD4+ and CD8+ cells by positive magnetic bead selection and checked their purity by flow cytometry. Sequencing was performed with immunoSEQ multiplex PCR; in TCRdb, only in-frame clones are kept and a portion is missing. This sample has fewer than 20,000 clones; roughly 80% occur once, and the top ten carry 8.9%. Input material: CD8+ T cells sorted from blood. This TCR derives from an adult with rheumatoid arthritis.

In DNA form, the CDR3 reads TGTGCCAGCAGCTTTAGCGGGGTGAGCTCCTACGAGCAGTACTTC. Protein product: CASSFSGVSSYEQYF. The chain recombines TRBV7-8 with TRBJ2-7, with 8 nucleotides matching TRBD2. V was clipped by 3 bases and J by 0 bases; unmatched bases: 4. Germline V CDR1 and CDR2: SGHVS, FQNEAQ. The CDR3 has 15 amino acids. The full variable domain, with the rest looked up from reference TRBV7-8 and TRBJ2-7, is GAGVSQSPRYKVAKRGQDVALRCDPISGHVSLFWYQQALGQGPEFLTYFQNEAQLDKSGLPSDRFFAERPEGSVSTLKIQRTQQEDSAVYLCASSFSGVSSYEQYFGPGTRLTVT.